Shown below are 28 T cell receptor beta chains from a single sample sequenced in a study of T-cell memory formation after mild COVID-19. A single record per CDR3 protein comes from TCRdb applying MiXCR to the 5' RACE reads. The sample carries 100,000 to 150,000 distinct CDR3 sequences, approximately 5.9% recorded once. Sequenced sample: PBMCs or a T cell subset sorted from them (not recorded which). The source of these receptors is an adult woman who had mild COVID-19 (a few samples of this study predate the infection). Cell type and time point are not known.

This chain joins TRBV5-1 and TRBJ1-2; TRBD1 matches 7 bases. The CDR3 runs 16 residues. V was clipped by 4 bases and J by 0 bases; unmatched bases: 9. Germline CDR1 reads SGHRS; CDR2 reads YFSETQ. The CDR3 DNA reads as TGCGCCAGCAGCCCCGGGACAGTTATAGCTAACTATGGCTACACCTTC. Translated, it gives CASSPGTVIANYGYTF.

This clonotype has just a few counts. This sequence joins TRBV5-1 and TRBJ1-2, with D uncertain. Trimming stripped 4 bases from V and 4 bases from J, with 11 bases between. The CDR3 contains 13 residues. From germline, CDR1 is SGHRS and CDR2 YFSETQ. The CDR3 reads CASSLTLGYGYTF. The CDR3 DNA reads TGCGCCAGCAGCCTGACCTTAGGCTATGGCTACACCTTC.

The chain joins TRBV12-3 or TRBV12-4 to TRBJ1-2; D perhaps matches TRBD1 (5 bases). The CDR3 totals 13 residues. V was clipped by 3 bases and J by 6 bases, with 11 bases between them. DNA for the CDR3: TGTGCCAGCAGTTTCCCGGGGGGGAATGGCTACACCTTC. Protein product: CASSFPGGNGYTF.

This clonotype has a count of ten or more. The chain couples TRBV7-6 to TRBJ2-5, with 10 bases lining up with TRBD1. The CDR3 runs 15 residues. Unmatched junction bases numbered 12, after V lost 5 bases and J lost 9 bases. Germline assignment: CDR1 SGHVS and CDR2 FNYEAQ. CDR3 sequence reads: CASSPQPGQGSAQYF. In DNA, the CDR3 is TGTGCCAGCAGCCCTCAACCGGGACAGGGGTCGGCCCAGTACTTC.

In this sample, this clonotype turned up a few times. This sequence joins TRBV5-5 and TRBJ1-6; D is ambiguous. The V end was cut by 0 bases, the J end by 8 bases, with 15 bases between. Germline CDR1 is SGHKS and CDR2 is YYEKEE (reference sequence). This CDR3 has 16 amino acids. The CDR3: CASSLGAQSRDSPLHF. The CDR3 DNA sequence: TGTGCCAGCAGCTTGGGGGCTCAGTCACGGGATTCACCCCTCCACTTT.

This clonotype was observed at least ten times. The rearrangement links TRBV6-5 to TRBJ2-1; 10 nucleotides agree with TRBD2. J gave up 6 bases and V 6 bases, and 8 bases lay outside the gene matches. In germline, CDR1 is MNHEY, CDR2 SVGAGI. This CDR3 spans 15 amino acids. CDR3 nucleotide sequence: TGTGCCAGCAGCCTCACTAGCGGGAATTTCAATGAGCAGTTCTTC. This encodes CASSLTSGNFNEQFF.

V gene TRBV6-5 combines with J gene TRBJ1-5; TRBD1 is a possible D gene (5 bases). The CDR3 spans 15 residues. The germline CDR1 and CDR2 sequences are MNHEY and SVGAGI. V was trimmed by 7 bases and J by 0 bases, leaving 13 bases between them. Here the CDR3 DNA reads TGTGCCAGCATGAGGGACGGAGATAGCAATCAGCCCCAGCATTTT. Translated: CASMRDGDSNQPQHF.

This clonotype has more than one count but fewer than ten. V is TRBV7-2 and J is TRBJ2-1, with D possibly called TRBD1 or TRBD2 (5 bases each). The V gene lost 4 bases and the J gene lost 5 bases, with 12 bases spanning the gap. Germline V gene data show CDR1 as SGHTA and CDR2 as FQGNSA. The CDR3 runs to 14 residues. CDR3 sequence: CASSSVWGNNEQFF. The CDR3 DNA reads as TGTGCCAGCAGCTCCGTCTGGGGGAACAATGAGCAGTTCTTC.

The gene calls are TRBV6-6 and TRBJ2-1, with D unresolved. The germline gives CDR1 MNHNY, CDR2 SVGAGI (reference sequence). The CDR3 length is 12 residues. Trimming cost V 2 bases and J 11 bases, with 10 bases left between them. CDR3 in amino acids: CASSYEWAQQFF. CDR3 coding DNA: TGTGCCAGCAGTTACGAGTGGGCTCAGCAGTTCTTC.

In regard to this clonotype: A much larger clone lies one base from this, so it may be a read error. The chain has TRBV11-3 and TRBJ2-5; 14 bases agree with TRBD2. The germline CDR1 and CDR2 sequences are SGHNT and YENEEA. V was pared by 4 bases and J by 10 bases, with 11 bases of the junction left unmatched. The CDR3 runs to 16 residues. The CDR3 spells CASSSAGTSGSGDQYF. In nucleotides, the CDR3 is TGTGCCAGCAGCTCCGCCGGGACTAGCGGGAGCGGGGACCAGTACTTC.

This clonotype was detected a few times. The V gene is TRBV7-2, the J gene TRBJ1-1; the D is unclear. V lost 4 bases and J lost 1, with 10 bases in between. CDR3 length: 14 amino acids. CDR1 is SGHTA, CDR2 FQGNSA, per germline. CDR3 amino acids: CASSWRRTNTEAFF. In DNA form, the CDR3 reads TGTGCCAGCAGCTGGCGCAGGACGAACACTGAAGCTTTCTTT. The full variable domain, with the rest looked up from reference TRBV7-2 and TRBJ1-1, is GAGVSQSPSNKVTEKGKDVELRCDPISGHTALYWYRQSLGQGLEFLIYFQGNSAPDKSGLPSDRFSAERTGGSVSTLTIQRTQQEDSAVYLCASSWRRTNTEAFFGQGTRLTVV.

This clonotype came up many times. The V and J genes are TRBV10-3 and TRBJ2-3; a possible D gene is TRBD1 (5 bases). Trimming cost V 4 bases and J 0 bases, with 11 bases left between them. CDR1 is ENHRY, CDR2 SYGVKD, per germline. The CDR3 spans 15 residues. The CDR3 is CAISGSDTSTDTQYF. CDR3 sequence (DNA): TGTGCCATCAGTGGGTCGGACACCAGCACAGATACGCAGTATTTT.

This clonotype was seen more than once but under ten times. The chain links TRBV9 to TRBJ2-7, with a weak D call TRBD1 (5 bases). The CDR3 contains 14 residues. The V gene's germline CDR1 is SGDLS and CDR2 YYNGEE. V lost 2 bases and J 3 bases, leaving 12 bases between the germline ends. The CDR3 DNA reads TGTGCCAGCAGCGTCGCCCCACAGGACTACGAGCAGTACTTC. Its translation: CASSVAPQDYEQYF. Looking up the rest from reference TRBV9 and TRBJ2-7 gives the full variable domain: DSGVTQTPKHLITATGQRVTLRCSPRSGDLSVYWYQQSLDQGLQFLIQYYNGEERAKGNILERFSAQQFPDLHSELNLSSLELGDSALYFCASSVAPQDYEQYFGPGTRLTVT.

This clonotype showed up many times. The gene calls are TRBV4-1 and TRBJ2-5; 10 nucleotides match TRBD2. Losses at the gene ends were 4 bases for V and 2 bases for J; bases not matched to a gene: 7. The CDR3 consists of 16 residues. Germline V lookup: CDR1 MGHRA, CDR2 YSYEKL. Here the CDR3 reads CASSRSSGGSQETQYF. CDR3 nucleotide sequence: TGCGCCAGCAGCCGTTCTAGCGGGGGATCGCAAGAGACCCAGTACTTC.

Ten or more counts support this clonotype. J is TRBJ2-5 and V is TRBV18, with 7 bases aligning to TRBD1. Germline V lookup: CDR1 KGHSH, CDR2 LQKENI. The CDR3 is made up of 15 amino acids. V shed 5 bases, J shed 3 bases, and the junction held 9 bases outside the gene matches. The CDR3 here is CASSEGTAAKETQYF. In nucleotides, the CDR3 is TGTGCCAGCTCAGAAGGGACAGCGGCGAAAGAGACCCAGTACTTC. Combining the CDR3 with reference TRBV18 and TRBJ2-5 gives the whole variable domain NAGVMQNPRHLVRRRGQEARLRCSPMKGHSHVYWYRQLPEEGLKFMVYLQKENIIDESGMPKERFSAEFPKEGPSILRIQQVVRGDSAAYFCASSEGTAAKETQYFGPGTRLLVL.

This clonotype was seen repeatedly, ten times or more. The chain combines TRBV7-3 with TRBJ2-1; 7 nucleotides agree with TRBD2. This CDR3 spans 15 amino acids. Germline V gives CDR1 SGHTA, CDR2 FQGTGA. V dropped 5 bases and J dropped 0; count of bases not matched to a gene: 4. The CDR3 loop is CASSLSGPSYNEQFF. The CDR3 bases are TGTGCCAGCAGCCTTAGCGGGCCCTCCTACAATGAGCAGTTCTTC.

This clonotype turned up a few times. V and J are TRBV7-9 and TRBJ2-2; 8 bases match TRBD1. The CDR3 sequence is 16 residues long. Germline CDR1 SEHNR, CDR2 FQNEAQ (reference sequence). J gave up 5 bases and V 1 base, and 6 bases lay outside the gene matches. This CDR3 is CASSLGQGATTGELFF. CDR3 DNA sequence: TGTGCCAGCAGCTTAGGCCAGGGGGCGACGACCGGGGAGCTGTTTTTT.

This chain links TRBV21-1 with TRBJ1-1; the table's D call, TRBD1, has no DNA check behind it. TRBV21-1 is flagged as a pseudogene. The CDR3 has 16 amino acids. CDR3 nucleotide sequence: TGTGCCAGCAGCAAAGTGGAGGGGGCGAGTGGGACTGAAGCTTTCTTT. Its translation: CASSKVEGASGTEAFF.

This clonotype was counted only a few times. The CDR3 bases are TGTGCCTGGAGGAGGACAGGGGCCGGTGATCGGCAGTACTTC. Residues: CAWRRTGAGDRQYF. This chain joins TRBV30 and TRBJ2-7, with 9 bases lining up with TRBD1. The CDR3 totals 14 residues. Germline values: CDR1 GTSNPN, CDR2 SVGIG (reference sequence). The junction had 12 bases not matched to a gene; V was cut back by 3 bases and J by 9 bases.

This clonotype has only a few counts. This chain connects TRBV14 to TRBJ1-1, with D possibly matching TRBD1 (5 bases). Between the trimmed V and J ends, which lost 9 bases and 0 bases, there was a span of 11 bases. Germline V lookup: CDR1 SGHDN, CDR2 FVKESK. This CDR3 has 13 amino acids. The CDR3 protein is CASARALNTEAFF. DNA for the CDR3: TGTGCCAGTGCCAGGGCCCTGAACACTGAAGCTTTCTTT.

This clonotype was detected many times. The rearrangement links TRBV6-6 to TRBJ1-3; D not certain. V was cut by 8 bases and J by 1 base, with 3 bases left in between. CDR1 is MNHNY, CDR2 SVGAGI, per germline (reference sequence). CDR3 length equals 11 residues. CDR3 DNA sequence: TGTGCCAGCCGGTCTGGAAACACCATATATTTT. It yields the protein CASRSGNTIYF.

In this sample, this clonotype turned up many times. The chain links TRBV12-3 or TRBV12-4 to TRBJ2-3; the D is unclear. The CDR3 contains 15 residues. Trimming shortened V by 5 bases and J by 0 bases, and 12 bases separated the two germline ends. CDR3 residues: CASSQSWMSTDTQYF. CDR3 coding DNA: TGTGCCAGCAGTCAAAGTTGGATGAGCACAGATACGCAGTATTTT.

This clonotype was detected ten times or more. V is TRBV20-1 and J is TRBJ1-6, with 7 bases aligning to TRBD1. Looked up from germline, CDR1 is DFQATT and CDR2 is SNEGSKA (reference sequence). The CDR3 runs to 15 residues. Losses at the gene ends were 5 bases for V and 7 bases for J; bases not matched to a gene: 11. The CDR3: CSAPTAGQRNSPLHF. CDR3 coding DNA: TGCAGTGCTCCAACGGCGGGACAGAGAAATTCACCCCTCCACTTT.

This clonotype came up a few times. This sequence joins TRBV10-3 and TRBJ2-6; possibly TRBD1 or TRBD2 for D (6 bases each). V was trimmed by 6 bases and J by 0 bases, leaving 15 bases between them. The CDR3 is 17 residues long. The V gene's germline CDR1 is ENHRY and CDR2 SYGVKD. Here the CDR3 DNA reads TGTGCCATCAGAGCCTGGGGGGACAACTCTGGGGCCAACGTCCTGACTTTC. It translates to CAIRAWGDNSGANVLTF.

The chain has TRBV7-2 and TRBJ1-4, with no clear D. V dropped 4 bases and J dropped 10 bases, with 13 bases sitting between them. Germline values: CDR1 SGHTA, CDR2 FQGNSA. The CDR3 is made up of 13 amino acids. CDR3 residues: CASSSSQSGKLFF. The DNA for the CDR3 is TGTGCCAGCAGCTCCTCCCAATCAGGAAAACTGTTTTTT.

This clonotype was counted ten times or more. The chain employs TRBV7-2 and TRBJ2-1; D is undetermined. In germline, CDR1 is SGHTA, CDR2 FQGNSA. This CDR3 spans 14 amino acids. V dropped 5 bases and J dropped 6 bases, with 14 bases sitting between them. CDR3 DNA: TGTGCCAGCAGCGTGGCCGGGCCCAGCAATGAGCAGTTCTTC. It encodes CASSVAGPSNEQFF.

This clonotype was seen repeatedly, ten times or more. V and J are TRBV20-1 and TRBJ1-3; 8 bases map to TRBD1. This CDR3 is 16 amino acids long. CDR1 DFQATT and CDR2 SNEGSKA come from the germline V gene (reference sequence). CDR3 DNA sequence: TGCACCCAGCCCAGCCCCGACAGGGGTTCTGGAAACACCATATATTTT. This gives the protein CTQPSPDRGSGNTIYF.

This clonotype was seen at least ten times. The genes are TRBV5-1 and TRBJ2-5; 8 nucleotides align to TRBD2. The CDR3 is 14 residues long. Trimming took 4 bases from V and 2 from J; bases not matched to a gene: 4. The germline V gene has CDR1 SGHRS and CDR2 YFSETQ. CDR3 DNA: TGCGCCAGCAGCACTAGCGGCATACAAGAGACCCAGTACTTC. Translation gives CASSTSGIQETQYF.